These 31 T cell receptor beta chains were all obtained from the same sample, sequenced in a study of cytomegalovirus exposure and HLA in healthy donors. PCR involved 60 Vbeta and 13 Jbeta primers. The assay was immunoSEQ multiplex PCR, and TCRdb's table has in-frame clones only and misses some. The data contain some 150,000 clones, roughly 80% of them singletons. The specimen sequenced was PBMCs. The source of these receptors is a man in his forties in good health and CMV-seronegative.

The chain recombines TRBV19 with TRBJ2-1; TRBD1 might be the D (8 bases). Per the germline V gene, CDR1 is LNHDA and CDR2 is SQIVND (reference sequence). This CDR3 region has 17 residues. Between the trimmed V and J ends, which lost 5 bases and 6 bases, there was a span of 23 bases. CDR3 region: CASSGGVWTGPGNEQFF. The CDR3 region has the DNA TGTGCCAGTAGTGGGGGGGTGTGGACAGGGCCGGGCAATGAGCAGTTCTTC.

The chain's CDR3 is CSAPLRETQYF. The CDR3 coding sequence is TGCAGCGCCCCGCTGAGGGAGACCCAGTACTTC. The chain has TRBV29-1 and TRBJ2-5; D is unresolved. CDR1 is SQVTM, CDR2 ANQGSEA, per germline. V lost 7 bases and J 5 bases, leaving 11 bases between the germline ends. CDR3 length: 11 amino acids.

The chain is built from TRBV19 and TRBJ1-4; 9 nucleotides line up with TRBD1. The germline V gene has CDR1 LNHDA and CDR2 SQIVND (reference sequence). This CDR3 is built from 15 residues. Trimming removed 5 bases from V and 2 bases from J; junction bases left unmatched: 3. The CDR3 DNA follows: TGTGCCAGTAGTCAACAGGGGGCGACTAATGAAAAACTGTTTTTT. This sequence encodes CASSQQGATNEKLFF.

This chain uses TRBV5-1 with TRBJ1-6; unclear D gene. The CDR3 sequence is 15 residues long. The V end lost 2 bases, the J end lost 7 bases, and 13 bases lay between the germline ends. The germline CDR1 and CDR2 sequences are SGHRS and YFSETQ. The CDR3 DNA follows: TGCGCCAGCAGCTTTCTTGGAGGGCTGAATTCACCCCTCCACTTT. This codes for CASSFLGGLNSPLHF.

The chain recombines TRBV2 with TRBJ2-7; 10 nucleotides line up with TRBD2. In germline, CDR1 is SNHLY, CDR2 FYNNEI. The CDR3 runs to 15 residues. Trimming removed 4 bases from V and 1 base from J; junction bases left unmatched: 4. The CDR3 sequence: CASSGQAGGSYEQYF. As DNA, the CDR3 is TGTGCCAGCAGTGGGCAAGCGGGAGGGTCCTACGAGCAGTACTTC.

The chain employs TRBV7-6 and TRBJ2-7; no firm D call. This CDR3 comprises 13 residues. V was cut by 3 bases and J by 2 bases, with 8 bases left in between. Germline V gives CDR1 SGHVS, CDR2 FNYEAQ. The CDR3 loop is CASSLYRTYEQYF. In DNA, the CDR3 is TGTGCCAGCAGCTTGTACAGAACCTACGAGCAGTACTTC.

The CDR3 DNA is TGTGCCAGCAGCGTATCGGGGCGGGAGGGCCGTGGTCTGTACAATGAGCAGTTCTTC. It is translated as CASSVSGREGRGLYNEQFF. This chain joins TRBV9 and TRBJ2-1, with 9 bases aligning to TRBD2. CDR1 is SGDLS and CDR2 is YYNGEE in the germline V gene. The J segment lost 4 bases and the V segment lost 1 base, leaving 15 bases of the junction unmatched. The CDR3 is 19 residues long.

V gene TRBV2 combines with J gene TRBJ2-7, with 7 bases fitting TRBD2. V shed 6 bases, J shed 3 bases, and the junction held 8 bases outside the gene matches. Germline CDR1 and CDR2: SNHLY and FYNNEI. The length of the CDR3 is 14 residues. In nucleotides, the CDR3 is TGTGCCAGCAGGGATCGGGACTATGTCTACGAGCAGTACTTC. Amino acids: CASRDRDYVYEQYF.

The J gene is TRBJ2-5, the V gene TRBV7-2; 8 bases align to TRBD2. Germline V lookup: CDR1 SGHTA, CDR2 FQGNSA. J lost 4 bases, V lost 1 base, and 11 bases had no gene match. The CDR3 is 17 amino acids. CDR3 amino acids: CASSLGVGGASGETQYF. In nucleotides, the CDR3 is TGTGCCAGCAGCTTAGGGGTCGGGGGGGCATCAGGAGAGACCCAGTACTTC.

The rearrangement uses TRBV27 and TRBJ2-1, with TRBD1 matching over 9 bases. This CDR3 has 15 residues. Per germline, CDR1 MNHEY and CDR2 SMNVEV (reference sequence). Trimming at V came to 5 bases and at J to 1 base, leaving 3 bases not matched to a gene. The CDR3 DNA reads as TGTGCCAGCAGTGACGGACAGGGGTCCTACAATGAGCAGTTCTTC. It specifies CASSDGQGSYNEQFF.

The chain carries TRBV2 and TRBJ1-6; D is perhaps TRBD1 (6 bases). This CDR3 has 15 amino acids. The germline V and J ends were trimmed by 3 bases and 9 bases, with 15 bases remaining between them. Germline CDR1 and CDR2: SNHLY and FYNNEI. CDR3 bases: TGTGCCAGCAGTGATGAAGCAGGGGCAGTTTCACCCCTCCACTTT. This gives the protein CASSDEAGAVSPLHF.

The chain joins TRBV19 to TRBJ1-5; D is possibly TRBD1 (6 bases). Looked up from germline, CDR1 is LNHDA and CDR2 is SQIVND (reference sequence). Trimming removed 3 bases at V and 9 bases at J, with 21 bases between. This CDR3 is 16 amino acids long. The CDR3 loop reads CASSMDRGLSSGPQHF. For the CDR3, the DNA is TGTGCCAGTAGTATGGATAGGGGGTTGTCCTCCGGGCCCCAGCATTTT.

The CDR3 coding sequence is TGTGCCAGCAGCTCGGGACTAGCGGGAGTCACCGGGGAGCTGTTTTTT. It specifies CASSSGLAGVTGELFF. The chain uses TRBV7-3 and TRBJ2-2; 14 nucleotides agree with TRBD2. The V segment lost 4 bases and the J segment 4 bases; nucleotides outside the gene matches: 2. The CDR3 is 16 amino acids. Germline-derived CDR1 and CDR2 are SGHTA and FQGTGA.

Regarding this clone: One end of the junction does not line up with germline, which may come from a read error. This rearrangement joins TRBV7-9 to TRBJ2-4; TRBD2 matches at 7 bases. Germline V gives CDR1 SEHNR, CDR2 FQNEAQ (reference sequence). This CDR3 is built from 19 residues. CDR3 in amino acids: CSSSLVGLRREWGKNIQYF. The CDR3 coding sequence is TGTTCCAGCAGCTTAGTTGGTCTTCGGCGGGAGTGGGGCAAAAACATTCAGTACTTC.

The chain carries TRBV7-2 and TRBJ1-2, with D hard to call. CDR3 length: 14 amino acids. CDR1 is SGHTA and CDR2 is FQGNSA in the germline V gene. Trimming took 5 bases from V and 3 from J, leaving 13 bases between them. CDR3 amino acids: CASSPLDIDYGYTF. The CDR3 DNA follows: TGTGCCAGCAGCCCCCTTGACATCGACTATGGCTACACCTTC.

This clone was found a few times. The chain combines TRBV7-2 with TRBJ1-1; D is undetermined. Trimming pared 1 base from V and 1 base from J, leaving 7 bases between. This CDR3 spans 14 amino acids. Germline lookup yields CDR1 SGHTA and CDR2 FQGNSA. The CDR3 coding sequence is TGTGCCAGCAGCTTAGTAGCGGGGAACACTGAAGCTTTCTTT. Translated, it gives CASSLVAGNTEAFF.

The genes are TRBV2 and TRBJ2-2; 7 bases agree with TRBD1. Germline V gene lookup returns CDR1 SNHLY and CDR2 FYNNEI. The CDR3 contains 14 residues. Trimming took 5 bases from V and 5 from J; bases not matched to a gene: 5. The CDR3 here is CASSTGQTTGELFF. The CDR3 bases are TGTGCCAGCAGTACGGGACAGACAACCGGGGAGCTGTTTTTT.

This clone appeared a single time. CDR3 protein: CASSLQGRETETQYF. DNA for the CDR3: TGTGCCAGCAGCTTACAGGGGAGAGAGACGGAGACCCAGTACTTC. V gene TRBV7-2 combines with J gene TRBJ2-5; weak D call: TRBD1 (6 bases). The ends were cut back, 2 bases at V and 5 bases at J, with 15 bases in the middle. Germline assignment: CDR1 SGHTA and CDR2 FQGNSA. The CDR3 extends over 15 amino acids. Full variable domain (rest looked up from reference TRBV7-2 and TRBJ2-5): GAGVSQSPSNKVTEKGKDVELRCDPISGHTALYWYRQSLGQGLEFLIYFQGNSAPDKSGLPSDRFSAERTGGSVSTLTIQRTQQEDSAVYLCASSLQGRETETQYFGPGTRLLVL.

This chain connects TRBV19 to TRBJ2-7; 10 bases are a match to TRBD2. The CDR3 has 16 residues. V dropped 4 bases and J dropped 3; count of bases not matched to a gene: 9. Germline CDR1 is LNHDA and CDR2 is SQIVND (reference sequence). The CDR3 loop reads CASSTPRAGGGYEQYF. The DNA for the CDR3 is TGTGCCAGTAGTACCCCGAGAGCGGGAGGGGGCTACGAGCAGTACTTC.

This chain links TRBV11-2 with TRBJ2-7; 10 positions match TRBD2. Germline trimming cut 4 bases from V and 2 bases from J; bases unmatched to any gene: 2. Per the germline V gene, CDR1 is SGHAT and CDR2 is FQNNGV. The CDR3 extends over 14 amino acids. CDR3: CASSSGLATYEQYF. CDR3 coding DNA: TGTGCCAGCAGCTCGGGACTAGCGACCTACGAGCAGTACTTC.

V and J are TRBV6-6 and TRBJ2-2; no definite D call. The CDR3 has 15 residues. Looked up from germline, CDR1 is MNHNY and CDR2 is SVGAGI (reference sequence). V was shortened by 6 bases and J by 2 bases, with 13 bases between the two germline ends. The CDR3 DNA sequence: TGTGCCAGCAGCCACGACACCATTAACACCGGGGAGCTGTTTTTT. It encodes CASSHDTINTGELFF.

The chain has TRBV7-9 and TRBJ2-3; D not resolved. Trimming removed 4 bases at V and 5 bases at J, with 7 bases between. The V gene's germline CDR1 is SEHNR and CDR2 FQNEAQ (reference sequence). This CDR3 region has 12 residues. CDR3 coding DNA: TGTGCCAGCAGCTCCTATAGAGATACGCAGTATTTT. Its protein product is CASSSYRDTQYF.

The CDR3, as DNA: TGCGCCAGCAGCCCGGCCGCCAACAGGGAATCTAATGAAAAACTGTTTTTT. It codes for CASSPAANRESNEKLFF. V and J are TRBV4-3 and TRBJ1-4, with D possibly matching TRBD1 (6 bases). Trimming cost V 4 bases and J 3 bases, with 18 bases left between them. From germline, CDR1 is LGHNA and CDR2 YSLEER. The CDR3 spans 17 residues.

The gene calls are TRBV11-3 and TRBJ2-1, with 7 bases that match TRBD2. This CDR3 comprises 15 residues. Germline CDR1 reads SGHNT; CDR2 reads YENEEA. Trimming removed 5 bases from V and 8 bases from J; junction bases left unmatched: 12. The CDR3 coding sequence is TGTGCCAGCAGCGCCACGGGAGGCCACCGGGATGAGCAGTTCTTC. This translates into CASSATGGHRDEQFF.

Note on this clone: The germline gene is not matched at one end of the junction; a read error may be the cause. The chain combines TRBV7-9 with TRBJ2-2; TRBD2 agrees at 9 bases. The CDR3 sequence is 16 residues long. Per the germline V gene, CDR1 is SEHNR and CDR2 is FQNEAQ (reference sequence). The CDR3 sequence is CSSSFWLAGNTGELFF. The CDR3 nucleotides read TGTTCCAGCAGCTTTTGGCTAGCGGGAAACACCGGGGAGCTGTTTTTT.

This clone is a singleton in its sample. Within the sample, other DNA sequences also encode this same CDR3. This chain connects TRBV7-9 to TRBJ2-5, with D possibly being TRBD2 (6 bases). The germline V gene encodes CDR1 SEHNR and CDR2 FQNEAQ (reference sequence). V lost 5 bases and J 5 bases, leaving 18 bases between the germline ends. The CDR3 loop spans 15 amino acids. The CDR3 region is CASSPYRAGFETQYF. CDR3 bases: TGTGCCAGCAGCCCCTATAGGGCGGGGTTTGAGACCCAGTACTTC.

J is TRBJ1-1 and V is TRBV7-9; D is unresolved. The CDR3 extends over 13 amino acids. V lost 1 base and J 11 bases, leaving 14 bases between the germline ends. The germline V gene has CDR1 SEHNR and CDR2 FQNEAQ (reference sequence). The CDR3 region has the DNA TGTGCCAGCAGCTTAGTTGGGGAGTTGGAGGCTTTCTTT. This codes for CASSLVGELEAFF.

The V call is TRBV15, the J call TRBJ1-2, with 7 bases that match TRBD1. Per germline, CDR1 LNHNV and CDR2 YYDKDF (reference sequence). The CDR3 extends over 12 amino acids. The V gene end was trimmed by 8 bases and the J gene end by 2 bases; junction bases not matched to a gene: 2. The CDR3: CATRQGNYGYTF. The CDR3 nucleotides are TGTGCCACCCGACAGGGAAACTATGGCTACACCTTC.

This clone was seen only a few times. This chain uses TRBV10-2 with TRBJ2-7; D is possibly TRBD2 (6 bases). Between the trimmed V and J ends, which lost 6 bases and 6 bases, there was a span of 18 bases. CDR1 and CDR2 (germline): WSHSY, SAAADI. This CDR3 spans 14 amino acids. The DNA of the CDR3 is TGCGCCAGCAGCTTTGAACGGGTGGAGGGCGAGCAGTACTTC. It yields the protein CASSFERVEGEQYF.

This chain joins TRBV28 and TRBJ2-2; possible D gene TRBD2, 5 bases. V was cut by 1 base and J by 6 bases, with 6 bases left in between. The CDR3 sequence is 13 residues long. Germline CDR1 and CDR2: MDHEN and SYDVKM. The CDR3 protein is CASSLSSPGELFF. The CDR3 nucleotides are TGTGCCAGCAGTTTATCTAGCCCCGGGGAGCTGTTTTTT.

V is TRBV5-1 and J is TRBJ1-5, with 7 nucleotides matching TRBD1. The trim removed 2 bases at V and 6 bases at J, leaving 8 bases unmatched. Germline-derived CDR1 and CDR2 are SGHRS and YFSETQ. The CDR3 consists of 15 residues. The CDR3 is CASSLGGAEGQPQHF. The DNA for the CDR3 is TGCGCCAGCAGCTTAGGGGGCGCAGAGGGTCAGCCCCAGCATTTT.